Here is one T cell receptor beta chain with its context. What this receptor recognizes is not known. Qualities for individual bases were not recorded, and no much larger clone is one base off. The record originates from a study of CD8 T cells in Susac syndrome (dated by TCRdb to the late 2010s). Regarding the study in general: Among the sequenced Susac syndrome patients, 5 or 6 had clinically active disease and about eight were in clinical remission. At blood withdrawal, Susac syndrome patients were therapy-naive, treated with corticosteroids (with IVIg additionally given to some), or treated with IVIg alone. The study used repertoire sequencing to test whether antigen drove CD8+ T cell activation and differentiation in Susac syndrome. On the study overall, not on this receptor specifically: The number of individuals in the TCR sequencing and HLA analysis was recognized as being relatively small. In the CD4+ T cell repertoire of Susac syndrome patients, clonal expansion was not detected.

Peripheral blood CD8+ and CD4+ T cells from healthy donors, Susac syndrome patients and multiple sclerosis patients were profiled by high-throughput TCR beta sequencing. The Susac syndrome patients fulfilled recently defined diagnostic criteria for definite or probable disease. CD8+ TEMRA cells were enriched by FACS, while bulk CD8+ and CD4+ T cells were purified by magnetic negative isolation. Blood was collected in EDTA tubes and processed within 24 hours, with PBMCs isolated through density gradient centrifugation. PBMCs intended for TCR sequencing were cryopreserved in liquid nitrogen and thawed later in a water bath at 37 degrees C. A purity of at least 90% was achieved for sorted or isolated CD4+, CD8+ and CD8+ TEMRA cells. The V end loses 1 base and the J end loses 5 bases, and a stretch of 14 bases separates them. CDR1 DFQATT and CDR2 SNEGSKA are derived from the germline V gene (reference sequence). The CDR3 starts with the cysteine, ends with the phenylalanine, and has 14 residues. Only the CDR3 part of the read is kept: 42 bases, read in frame from the first base.

RNA was extracted using the RNeasy kit, and roughly 0.5 to 1 microgram was reverse transcribed with random hexamers. The immunoSEQ multiplex PCR assay, covering 54 Vbeta and 13 Jbeta segments, was used to amplify TCR beta CDR3 regions. To correct PCR amplification bias, a synthetic template baseline was used for both primer optimization and computational correction. The study's processing was this. Reads were annotated to V, D and J genes per IMGT and analyzed with immunoSEQ Analyzer, keeping only productive sequences. To calculate clonality, Shannon entropy was normalized by log2 of the number of productive unique sequences and then subtracted from one. Public and private clones were assessed among the 100 most prevalent clones of each patient and control. Susac-specific clones were defined as absent from healthy and MS cohorts, 850 to 1,300 published viral clones and other ImmuneACCESS disease sequences. The raw public data were reprocessed by TCRdb itself: fastp quality trimming at Q25, MiXCR clonotype calling, in-frame beta chains only. Every entry covers one CDR3 protein and lists the most common genes and DNA from its rows. TCRdb, not the original authors, processed these V and J calls. This sample has over 120,000 distinct CDR3 sequences in its table, and 85% to 95% of those were observed once. The ten top clones hold 0.13% to 0.15% of the sample.

The sequence is built from TRBV20-1 and TRBJ2-5; matching of 6 bases hints at TRBD2 as the D gene. This TCR derives from a human donor with Susac syndrome. The material sequenced was CD4+ T cells from PBMCs. Here is the DNA: TGCAGTGCTAGAGGTTGGGAGGTCAGGGAGACCCAGTACTTC. It translates to CSARGWEVRETQYF.